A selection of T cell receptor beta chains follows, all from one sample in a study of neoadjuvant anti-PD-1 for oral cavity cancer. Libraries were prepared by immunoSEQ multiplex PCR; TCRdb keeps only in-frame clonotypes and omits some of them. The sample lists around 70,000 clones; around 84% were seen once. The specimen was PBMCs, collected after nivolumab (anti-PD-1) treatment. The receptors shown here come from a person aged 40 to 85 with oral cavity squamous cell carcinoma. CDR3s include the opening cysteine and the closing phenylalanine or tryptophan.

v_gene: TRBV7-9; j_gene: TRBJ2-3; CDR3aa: CASSLTDTQYF
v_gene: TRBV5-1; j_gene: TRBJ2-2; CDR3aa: CASSLTSGGELFF
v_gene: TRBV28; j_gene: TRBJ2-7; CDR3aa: CASTDNKSGLPYEQYF
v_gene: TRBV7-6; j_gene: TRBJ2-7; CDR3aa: CASSLRTDSYEQYF
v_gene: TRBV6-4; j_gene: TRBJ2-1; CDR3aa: CASSENAIGTGGEQFF
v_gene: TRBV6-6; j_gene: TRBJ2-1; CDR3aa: CASSRGLAGGNEQFF
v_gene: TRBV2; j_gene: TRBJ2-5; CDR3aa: CASSDPNRVGETQYF
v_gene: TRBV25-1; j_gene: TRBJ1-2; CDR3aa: CASSDPGQGAYGYTF
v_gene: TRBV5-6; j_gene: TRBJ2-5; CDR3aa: CASSWQETQYF
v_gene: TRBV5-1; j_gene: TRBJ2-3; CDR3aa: CASSLALRNTQYF
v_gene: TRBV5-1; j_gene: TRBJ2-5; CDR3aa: CASSLVEEETQYF
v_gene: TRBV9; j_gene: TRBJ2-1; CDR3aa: CASSAELAVNEQFF
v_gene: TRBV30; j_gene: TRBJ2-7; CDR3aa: CAWSGVDEQYF
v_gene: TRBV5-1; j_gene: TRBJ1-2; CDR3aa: CASSLGGQLYGYTF
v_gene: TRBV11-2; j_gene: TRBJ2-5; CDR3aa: CASRPLGETQYF
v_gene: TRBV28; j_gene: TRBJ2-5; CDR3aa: CASSLIGGRKETQYF
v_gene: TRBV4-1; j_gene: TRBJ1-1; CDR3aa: CASSQGASGNTEAFF
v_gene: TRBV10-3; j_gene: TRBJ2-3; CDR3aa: CAISEGGVSTDTQYF
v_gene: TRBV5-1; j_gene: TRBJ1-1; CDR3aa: CASSLSPSGGEAFF
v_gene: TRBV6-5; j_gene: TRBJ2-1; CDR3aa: CASRGQGAGEFF
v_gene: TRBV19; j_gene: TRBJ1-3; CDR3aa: CASRNWDSGNTIYF
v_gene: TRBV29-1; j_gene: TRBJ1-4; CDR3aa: CSVVEGATNEKLFF
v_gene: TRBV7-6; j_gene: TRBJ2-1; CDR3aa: CASSLRRDSSSNEQFF
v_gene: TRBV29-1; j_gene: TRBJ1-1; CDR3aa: CSVGGGGGGYMNTEAFF
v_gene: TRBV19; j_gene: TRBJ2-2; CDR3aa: CASSDPNTGELFF
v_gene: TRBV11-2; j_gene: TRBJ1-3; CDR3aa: CASSTGQSSGNTIYF
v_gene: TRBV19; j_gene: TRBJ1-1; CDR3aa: CASSMPQAGTEAFF
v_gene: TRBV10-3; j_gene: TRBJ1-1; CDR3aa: CAISEYGQGTNTEAFF
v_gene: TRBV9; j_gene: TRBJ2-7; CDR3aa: CASSVGDRGYEQYF
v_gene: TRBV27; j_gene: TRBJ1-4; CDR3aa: CASSPRGVLNEKLFF
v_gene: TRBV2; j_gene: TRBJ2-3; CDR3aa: CASIGDTDTQYF
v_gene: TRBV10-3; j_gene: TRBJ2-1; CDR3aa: CAIKDSGEQFF
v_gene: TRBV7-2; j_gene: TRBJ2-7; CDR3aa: CASSRETTGARQYF
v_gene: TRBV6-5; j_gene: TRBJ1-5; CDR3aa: CASSTGTGSNQPQHF
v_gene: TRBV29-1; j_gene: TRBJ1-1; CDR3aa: CSVGGDTEAFF
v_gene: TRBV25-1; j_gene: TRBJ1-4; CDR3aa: CASRQATGWDEKLFF
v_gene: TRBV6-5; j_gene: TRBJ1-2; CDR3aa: CASSMKDRAVSGYTF
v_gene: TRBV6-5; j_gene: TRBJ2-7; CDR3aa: CASSYTTGAGEQYF
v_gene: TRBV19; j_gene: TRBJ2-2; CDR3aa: CASSTGQGATGELFF
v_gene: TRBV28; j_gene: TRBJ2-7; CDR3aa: CASRGSSVSYEQYF
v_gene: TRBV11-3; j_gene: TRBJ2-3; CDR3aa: CASSCRHPKSWTDTQYF
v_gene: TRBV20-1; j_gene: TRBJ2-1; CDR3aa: CSANPYNEQFF
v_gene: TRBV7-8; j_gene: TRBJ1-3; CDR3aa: CASSLLVRGAGGNTIYF
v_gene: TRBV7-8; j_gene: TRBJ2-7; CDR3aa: CASSSSGTVSYEQYF
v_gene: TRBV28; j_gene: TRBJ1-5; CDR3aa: CASSLGGHYNQPQHF
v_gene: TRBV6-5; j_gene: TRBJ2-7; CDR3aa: CASKARVASYEQYF
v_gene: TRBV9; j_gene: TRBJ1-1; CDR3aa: CASSVGGTEAFF
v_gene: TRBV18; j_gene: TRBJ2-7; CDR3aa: CASSRTGGREQYF
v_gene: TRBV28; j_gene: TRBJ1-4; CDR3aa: CASSILPGQGNEKLFF
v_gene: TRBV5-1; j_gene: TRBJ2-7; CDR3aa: CASRGLADYEQYF
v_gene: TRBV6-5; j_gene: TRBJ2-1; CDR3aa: CASSPGLALHNEQFF
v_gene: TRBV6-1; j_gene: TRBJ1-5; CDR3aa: CASSTQTGNYQPQHF
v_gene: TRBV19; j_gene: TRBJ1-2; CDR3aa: CASSEAQMGNYGYTF
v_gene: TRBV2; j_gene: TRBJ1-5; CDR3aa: CASSGRVEQPQHF
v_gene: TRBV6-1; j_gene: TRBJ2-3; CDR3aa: CASSAMGAEDTQYF
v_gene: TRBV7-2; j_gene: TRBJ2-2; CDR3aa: CASSSSGINTGELFF
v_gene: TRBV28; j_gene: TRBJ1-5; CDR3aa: CASSGGGQPQHF